This is a list of T cell receptor beta chains from one sample in a study of blood T cell repertoires in COVID-19. Profiled with immunoSEQ multiplex PCR; TCRdb holds only in-frame clones, not every one. The table has just under 350,000 clones, about nine tenths seen once. Sequences were obtained from peripheral blood. The receptors originated from a woman aged 70-85 years with COVID-19, enrolled during active disease. Each CDR3 is given with its conserved first and last residue. D genes are given only for firm matches. Size tells how often a clone was seen (once, few, many) or the class of an expanded clone, and some rows leave it out.

>TRBJ2-7|-|-|17|TRBV14
TGTGCCAGCAGCCAATCTAAAGCCGGGGGTCCCCCTGGAGAGCAGTACTTC
CASSQSKAGGPPGEQYF
>TRBJ1-1|-|TRBD1|14|TRBV6-5
TGTGCCAGCAGCACCGGGGAGACAGGGGCTGAAGCTTTCTTT
CASSTGETGAEAFF
>TRBJ1-2|-|TRBD1|16|TRBV19
TGTGCCAGTACCAGCCCCGGGACAGGGGTGGGCTATGGCTACACCTTC
CASTSPGTGVGYGYTF
>TRBJ1-2|-|-|12|TRBV2
TGTGCCAGTGTACAGGGAGACTATGGCTACACCTTC
CASVQGDYGYTF
>TRBJ1-1|once|TRBD1|18|TRBV25-1
TGTGCCAGCAGTGAATTCATGGGGACAGGGGGACGGGACACTGAAGCTTTCTTT
CASSEFMGTGGRDTEAFF
>TRBJ1-1|-|TRBD1|12|TRBV29-1
TGCAGCGTTGACAGGGGGAAGACTGAAGCTTTCTTT
CSVDRGKTEAFF
>TRBJ2-7|-|-|13|TRBV21-1
TGTGCCAGCAAATTAAAGGGGACCTACGAGCAGTACTTC
CASKLKGTYEQYF
>TRBJ2-5|few|TRBD1|16|TRBV9
TGTGCCAGCAGCGCCCGACAGGGGGCTTCGGGGGAGACCCAGTACTTC
CASSARQGASGETQYF
>TRBJ2-7|few|-|12|TRBV12-3/TRBV12-4
TGTGCCAGCAGTTTAGCGCTGACAGGGCAGTACTTC
CASSLALTGQYF
>TRBJ2-7|-|TRBD2|15|TRBV7-8
TGTGCCAGCAGCTTAGGGGCTAGCGGGGGCTACGAGCAGTACTTC
CASSLGASGGYEQYF
>TRBJ1-2|-|TRBD1|17|TRBV27
TGTGCCAGCAGTTCCTACGGACAGGGGGCAACTAACTATGGCTACACCTTC
CASSSYGQGATNYGYTF
>TRBJ1-1|once|TRBD1|13|TRBV7-9
TGTGCCAGCAGCCCAGGGGGGAACACTGAAGCTTTCTTT
CASSPGGNTEAFF